Listed below are T cell receptor beta chains from one sample, sequenced in a study of T cells in Graves' hyperthyroidism and ophthalmopathy. TCRdb re-derived calls from the multiplex PCR reads in MiXCR, one entry per CDR3 protein. The data hold approximately 610,000 distinct CDR3 sequences, with over 15% observed a single time. The sequencing input was blood. The receptors were sampled from a woman aged 18-29 years with Graves' hyperthyroidism. Both conserved end residues are part of each CDR3. D genes are given only for firm matches. Where a row states a size, it is once, few, many or the class of an expanded clone; other rows omit it.

d_gene	v_gene	j_gene	abundance	CDR3aa	CDR3nt
.	TRBV24-1	TRBJ2-6	few	CATSDYNSGANVLTF	TGTGCCACCAGTGATTATAACTCTGGGGCCAACGTCCTGACTTTC
.	TRBV24-1	TRBJ1-5	many	CATAASGRASNQPQHF	TGTGCCACCGCTGCGAGTGGCAGAGCTAGCAATCAGCCCCAGCATTTT
TRBD2	TRBV28	TRBJ2-1	once	CASSLGSGSHNEQFF	TGTGCCAGCAGTTTGGGGAGCGGGAGCCACAATGAGCAGTTCTTC
TRBD1	TRBV7-2	TRBJ1-6	many	CASAVQGTNNSPLHF	TGTGCCAGTGCGGTACAGGGGACGAATAATTCACCCCTCCACTTT
.	TRBV20-1	TRBJ1-6	.	CSAPDRTAQYSPLHF	TGCAGTGCTCCTGACAGGACAGCCCAATATTCACCCCTCCACTTT
TRBD1	TRBV20-1	TRBJ1-2	few	CSFPDRIYGYTF	TGCAGTTTCCCGGACAGGATCTATGGCTACACCTTC
.	TRBV6-1	TRBJ1-2	.	CASKLPGQLSHGYTF	TGTGCCAGCAAACTACCGGGACAACTAAGCCATGGCTACACCTTC
.	TRBV19	TRBJ2-7	few	CASSIVGGAYEQYF	TGTGCCAGTAGTATAGTCGGCGGAGCCTACGAGCAGTACTTC
.	TRBV19	TRBJ2-1	few	CASSGRTNEQFF	TGTGCCAGTAGCGGGAGAACCAATGAGCAGTTCTTC
.	TRBV3-1	TRBJ2-3	few	CASSQDRLLTDTQYF	TGTGCCAGCAGCCAAGATCGACTACTGACAGATACGCAGTATTTT
.	TRBV7-9	TRBJ1-2	.	CASSTTGPSGYTF	TGTGCCAGCAGTACAACAGGGCCCTCGGGCTACACCTTC
TRBD2	TRBV28	TRBJ2-5	few	CASSSPEAGERETQYF	TGTGCCAGCAGCTCACCGGAAGCGGGGGAACGAGAGACCCAGTACTTC
.	TRBV18	TRBJ2-3	many	CASSPQVAGSTDTQYF	TGTGCCAGCTCACCCCAAGTGGCAGGGAGCACAGATACGCAGTATTTT
TRBD1	TRBV6-5	TRBJ1-6	few	CASSYSRGTDNSPLHF	TGTGCCAGCAGTTACTCGAGAGGGACAGACAATTCACCCCTCCACTTT
.	TRBV7-9	TRBJ2-7	many	CASSNTYEQYF	TGTGCCAGCAGCAACACCTACGAGCAGTACTTC
TRBD2	TRBV4-1	TRBJ2-3	.	CASSHSGGGTDTQYF	TGCGCCAGCAGCCATAGCGGGGGGGGCACAGATACGCAGTATTTT
TRBD2	TRBV10-3	TRBJ2-1	few	CASSGGGNEQFF	TGTGCCAGCAGCGGGGGGGGTAATGAGCAGTTCTTC
.	TRBV20-1	TRBJ1-2	few	CSATQDNYGYTF	TGCAGTGCTACACAGGATAACTATGGCTACACCTTC
TRBD2	TRBV6-1	TRBJ2-7	many	CASSLGLVTEQYF	TGTGCCAGCAGTCTCGGACTAGTGACCGAGCAGTACTTC